This T cell receptor (beta chain) was captured by sequencing in a study of identical twins. Regarding the study as a whole: Out-of-frame beta chain sequences displayed weaker excess sharing between twins. Among out-of-frame alpha sequences shared by twins, low generation probability occurred in excess.

This CDR3 has 13 residues. Germline V gene data show CDR1 as SGHRS and CDR2 as YFSETQ. Points on this clonotype: Antigen: not known. At one of its ends the junction is not consistent with the germline gene, which may arise from a read error.

TCRdb called the 5' RACE reads again in MiXCR, with one record for every CDR3 protein. Seen here are about 220,000 distinct CDR3 sequences, 7.5% observed once, and the top ten hold just under 2%. Separately, the same data were catalogued under a study of yellow fever vaccine responses in identical twins.

The clonotype comes from a woman younger than 30 in good health. This sequence joins TRBV5-1 and TRBJ1-1, with D perhaps TRBD1 (5 bases). Input material: memory (CD45RO+) T cells sorted from blood. CDR3 in DNA: TGTGCCAGCAGCCCGGGGCCGAACACTGAAGCTTTCTTT. Encoded protein: CASSPGPNTEAFF. Filled out from reference TRBV5-1 and TRBJ1-1, the complete variable domain reads KAGVTQTPRYLIKTRGQQVTLSCSPISGHRSVSWYQQTPGQGLQFLFEYFSETQRNKGNFPGRFSGRQFSNSRSEMNVSTLELGDSALYLCASSPGPNTEAFFGQGTRLTVV.